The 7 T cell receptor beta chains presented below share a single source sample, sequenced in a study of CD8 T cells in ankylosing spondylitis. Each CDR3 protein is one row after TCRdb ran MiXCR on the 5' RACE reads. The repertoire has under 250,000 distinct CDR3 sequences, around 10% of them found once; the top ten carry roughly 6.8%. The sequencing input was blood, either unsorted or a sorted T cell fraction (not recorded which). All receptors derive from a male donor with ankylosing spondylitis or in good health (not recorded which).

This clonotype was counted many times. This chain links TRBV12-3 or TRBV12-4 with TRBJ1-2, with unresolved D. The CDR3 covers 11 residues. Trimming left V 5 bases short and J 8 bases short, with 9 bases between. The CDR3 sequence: CASSPGGGYTF. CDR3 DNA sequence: TGTGCCAGCAGTCCAGGAGGGGGCTACACCTTC.

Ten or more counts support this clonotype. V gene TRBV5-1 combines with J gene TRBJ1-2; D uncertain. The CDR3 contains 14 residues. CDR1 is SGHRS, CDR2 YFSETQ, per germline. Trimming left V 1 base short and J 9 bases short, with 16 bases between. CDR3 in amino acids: CASSLISGDWRYTF. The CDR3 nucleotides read TGCGCCAGCAGCTTGATTTCGGGAGATTGGCGCTACACCTTC. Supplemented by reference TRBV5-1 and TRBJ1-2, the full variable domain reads KAGVTQTPRYLIKTRGQQVTLSCSPISGHRSVSWYQQTPGQGLQFLFEYFSETQRNKGNFPGRFSGRQFSNSRSEMNVSTLELGDSALYLCASSLISGDWRYTFGSGTRLTVV.

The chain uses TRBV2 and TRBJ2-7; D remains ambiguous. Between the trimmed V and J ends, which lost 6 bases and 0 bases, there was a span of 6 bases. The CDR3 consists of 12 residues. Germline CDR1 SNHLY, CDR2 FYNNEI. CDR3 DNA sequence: TGTGCCAGCAGCTTCGTCTCCTACGAGCAGTACTTC. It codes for CASSFVSYEQYF.

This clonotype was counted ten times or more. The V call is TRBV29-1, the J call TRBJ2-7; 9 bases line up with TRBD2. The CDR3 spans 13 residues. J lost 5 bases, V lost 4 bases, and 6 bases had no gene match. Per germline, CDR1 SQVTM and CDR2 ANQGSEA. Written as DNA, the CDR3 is TGCAGCGTTGTGGGCCTAGCGGGGAACGAGCAGTACTTC. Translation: CSVVGLAGNEQYF.

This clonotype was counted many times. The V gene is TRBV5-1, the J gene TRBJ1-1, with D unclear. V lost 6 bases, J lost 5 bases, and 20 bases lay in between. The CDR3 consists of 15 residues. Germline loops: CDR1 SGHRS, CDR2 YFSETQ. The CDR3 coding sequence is TGCGCCAGCAAATTTTTAGCCGCCGTAGGGACTGAAGCTTTCTTT. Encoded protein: CASKFLAAVGTEAFF.

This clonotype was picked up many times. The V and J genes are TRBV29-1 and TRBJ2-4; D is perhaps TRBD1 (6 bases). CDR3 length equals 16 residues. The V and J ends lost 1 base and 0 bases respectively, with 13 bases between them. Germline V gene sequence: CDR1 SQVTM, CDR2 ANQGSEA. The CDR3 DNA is TGCAGCGTTGAAGGCCCAGGGGCCCTAGCCAAAAACATTCAGTACTTC. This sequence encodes CSVEGPGALAKNIQYF. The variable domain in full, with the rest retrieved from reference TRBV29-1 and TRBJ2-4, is SAVISQKPSRDICQRGTSLTIQCQVDSQVTMMFWYRQQPGQSLTLIATANQGSEATYESGFVIDKFPISRPNLTFSTLTVSNMSPEDSSIYLCSVEGPGALAKNIQYFGAGTRLSVL.

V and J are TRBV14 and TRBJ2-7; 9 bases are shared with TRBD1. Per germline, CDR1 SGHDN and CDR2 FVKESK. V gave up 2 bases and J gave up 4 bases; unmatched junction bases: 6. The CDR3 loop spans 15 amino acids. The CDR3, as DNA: TGTGCCAGCAGCCAACCGGGACAGGGTGAATACGAGCAGTACTTC. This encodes CASSQPGQGEYEQYF.